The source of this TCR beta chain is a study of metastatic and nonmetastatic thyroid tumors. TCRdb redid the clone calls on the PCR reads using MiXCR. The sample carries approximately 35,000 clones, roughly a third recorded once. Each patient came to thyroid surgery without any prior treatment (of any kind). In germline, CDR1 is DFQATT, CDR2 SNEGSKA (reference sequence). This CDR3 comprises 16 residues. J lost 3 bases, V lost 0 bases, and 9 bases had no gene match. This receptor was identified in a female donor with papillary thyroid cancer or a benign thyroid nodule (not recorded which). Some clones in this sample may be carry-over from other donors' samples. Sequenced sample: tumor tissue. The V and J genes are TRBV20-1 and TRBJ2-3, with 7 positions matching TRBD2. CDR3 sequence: CSARDLASGQTDTQYF. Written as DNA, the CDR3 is TGCAGTGCTAGAGATCTGGCTAGCGGCCAAACAGATACGCAGTATTTT.